This T cell receptor beta chain originates from a study of blood T cell repertoires in COVID-19. Cohorts were determined from participant-reported clinical history. Participants classified as exposed had met a COVID-19 case within 2 weeks before study entry. Authors' processing steps: Reference gene primer amplification in the assay estimated nucleated cell counts. The assay was immunoSEQ multiplex PCR, and TCRdb's table has in-frame clones only and misses some. V and J calls and clone size are as listed in that table; D and trimming were resolved from the DNA. The repertoire holds about 320,000 clones, over 90% seen once, with about 4.2% in the top ten. V trimming: 2 bases; J trimming: 0 bases; junction bases outside the gene matches: 2. This CDR3 has 16 residues. From germline, CDR1 is ENHRY and CDR2 SYGVKD.

The chain couples TRBV10-3 to TRBJ2-2; TRBD2 agrees at 8 bases. The sequencing sample was made of PBMCs or T cells enriched from blood (not recorded which). The sequence came from a woman in her twenties or thirties who had been exposed to COVID-19. CDR3 amino acids: CAISETGGANTGELFF. The DNA of the CDR3 is TGTGCCATCAGTGAGACGGGGGGGGCGAACACCGGGGAGCTGTTTTTT.